The table lists the clone carrying this T cell receptor beta chain with a few counts. V dropped 0 bases and J dropped 6 bases, with 12 bases sitting between them. Germline V gene data show CDR1 as MNHEY and CDR2 as SVGAGI. There are 15 residues in the CDR3. The sample originates from a study of liver allograft versus peripheral blood T cells. Study in general: Recipients' peripheral blood supplied the T cell receptor repertoires against which those in transplanted livers were compared.

MiXCR was run by TCRdb on the reads, yielding one entry per CDR3 protein. The top ten clones hold about 1.7% of a sample with thousands of distinct CDR3 sequences, 15% to 20% of them seen once. The rearrangement links TRBV6-5 to TRBJ2-1, with no clear D. The source is a human patient who had a liver transplant. These T cells may partly come from the graft donor. CDR3 loop: CASSYSSGPRNEQFF. CDR3 nucleotides: TGTGCCAGCAGTTACTCCTCCGGGCCCCGCAATGAGCAGTTCTTC.